These 19 T cell receptor beta chains were all obtained from the same sample, sequenced in a study of shared clonotypes between healthy human individuals (dated by TCRdb to 2019 to 2021). The library relied on the immunoSEQ multiplex PCR assay. TCRdb re-hosts the immuneACCESS table, in-frame sequences only. Its copies lack some clones; in the studies checked, an unresolved V gene accounts for under half of them, and the cause for the rest is not known. Here the sample has over a million clones; about 84% occur a single time. Jointly, the top ten make up more than 0.45% of the sample. Sequenced input: memory CD4+ T cells from PBMCs. What this sample's cell subset or site label stands for: CD45RA-negative fraction. These TCRs come from a man aged 18 to 30 in good health. Some clones in this sample may be carry-over from other donors' samples.

This rearrangement joins TRBV5-1 to TRBJ1-1; 9 bases are a match to TRBD1. The CDR3 has 15 amino acids. Trimming cost V 4 bases and J 3 bases; bases outside gene matches: 7. Germline CDR1 and CDR2: SGHRS and YFSETQ. The CDR3 coding sequence is TGCGCCAGCAGCCCCGCGACAGGGGGTTACACTGAAGCTTTCTTT. Its protein is CASSPATGGYTEAFF.

DNA of the CDR3: TGTGCCAGCAGCTTAGCGCAGGTCTACACTGAAGCTTTCTTT. Amino acid sequence: CASSLAQVYTEAFF. This chain links TRBV7-9 with TRBJ1-1, with no clear D. Germline assignment: CDR1 SEHNR and CDR2 FQNEAQ (reference sequence). Trimming took off 0 bases at V and 3 bases at J, with 8 bases between the two ends. This CDR3 comprises 14 residues.

This rearrangement joins TRBV20-1 to TRBJ1-2; D is ambiguous. V was cut by 4 bases and J by 5 bases, with 5 bases left in between. Per the germline V gene, CDR1 is DFQATT and CDR2 is SNEGSKA (reference sequence). The CDR3 contains 10 residues. The CDR3 DNA sequence: TGCAGTGCTATGATATATGGCTACACCTTC. Encoded protein: CSAMIYGYTF.

The genes are TRBV25-1 and TRBJ2-1, with 14 positions matching TRBD2. The germline V gene has CDR1 MGHDK and CDR2 SYGVNS. The CDR3 extends over 17 amino acids. With V trimmed by 5 bases and J by 5 bases, 8 bases remained unmatched. The CDR3 coding sequence is TGTGCCAGCAGTCCGGGACTAGCGGGAGTGGCACACAATGAGCAGTTCTTC. It translates to CASSPGLAGVAHNEQFF.

This chain joins TRBV5-1 and TRBJ1-3; 9 bases agree with TRBD1. Germline CDR1 SGHRS, CDR2 YFSETQ. J was trimmed by 4 bases and V by 4 bases; bases with no gene match: 6. This CDR3 is built from 15 residues. This chain's CDR3 is CASSIRTGVGNTIYF. CDR3 nucleotide sequence: TGCGCCAGCAGCATCAGGACAGGGGTCGGAAACACCATATATTTT.

This clone came up a few times. The gene calls are TRBV5-6 and TRBJ2-7; 11 bases are shared with TRBD1. The germline CDR1 and CDR2 sequences are SGHDT and YYEEEE. The CDR3 covers 14 residues. V shed 3 bases and J 3 bases; nucleotides not matched to a gene: 2. The CDR3 sequence is CASSWDRGVYEQYF. The CDR3 region has the DNA TGTGCCAGCAGCTGGGACAGGGGGGTCTACGAGCAGTACTTC.

The gene calls are TRBV7-3 and TRBJ2-7; perhaps TRBD2 as D (6 bases). CDR1 and CDR2 from the germline V gene are SGHTA and FQGTGA. The CDR3 runs 15 residues. The V end was cut by 3 bases, the J end by 0 bases, with 12 bases between. CDR3 sequence reads: CASSLEGGISYEQYF. In DNA form, the CDR3 reads TGTGCCAGCAGCTTGGAGGGAGGAATCTCCTACGAGCAGTACTTC.

The rearrangement uses TRBV7-2 and TRBJ1-1; unclear D gene. Germline V lookup: CDR1 SGHTA, CDR2 FQGNSA. The CDR3 has 13 residues. Trimming pared 3 bases from V and 0 bases from J, leaving 5 bases between. Written as DNA, the CDR3 is TGTGCCAGCAGCTTTCGGTTGAACACTGAAGCTTTCTTT. This codes for CASSFRLNTEAFF.

The chain has TRBV6-1 and TRBJ2-7; no firm D call. The V and J ends lost 1 base and 6 bases respectively, with 13 bases between them. The CDR3 length is 14 residues. From germline, CDR1 is MNHNS and CDR2 SASEGT. CDR3 in amino acids: CASSEGYTGSEQYF. CDR3 coding DNA: TGTGCCAGCAGTGAAGGCTATACCGGGTCCGAGCAGTACTTC.

The chain employs TRBV5-4 and TRBJ2-3; 9 positions agree with TRBD1. Germline V gives CDR1 SGHNT, CDR2 YYREEE (reference sequence). The CDR3 runs to 15 residues. V was pared by 0 bases and J by 9 bases, with 8 bases of the junction left unmatched. CDR3 nucleotide sequence: TGTGCCAGCAGCTTGGGACAGGGGGGGGCCGGGACGCAGTATTTT. Protein sequence: CASSLGQGGAGTQYF.

There are a few counts of this clone. The V call is TRBV4-3, the J call TRBJ2-4, with a possible D match to TRBD2 (7 bases). Per germline, CDR1 LGHNA and CDR2 YSLEER. CDR3 length equals 16 residues. V was shortened by 0 bases and J by 8 bases, with 17 bases between the two germline ends. DNA for the CDR3: TGCGCCAGCAGCCAAGATGGGGGGGGCAAAGGGGACATTCAGTACTTC. It translates to CASSQDGGGKGDIQYF.

This clone was counted at least ten times. The J gene is TRBJ2-3, the V gene TRBV13; D is unclear. The CDR3 totals 17 residues. Germline lookup yields CDR1 PRHDT and CDR2 FYEKMQ (reference sequence). V lost 5 bases and J 7 bases, leaving 25 bases between the germline ends. The CDR3 region is CASSASPPAVSTHTQYF. The CDR3, as DNA: TGTGCCAGCAGCGCCTCGCCTCCCGCTGTTTCTACTCATACGCAGTATTTT.

This clone appeared once. The chain employs TRBV25-1 and TRBJ2-1; perhaps TRBD2 as D (6 bases). The V end was cut by 0 bases, the J end by 8 bases, with 17 bases between. This CDR3 has 16 residues. Germline V gives CDR1 MGHDK, CDR2 SYGVNS. The CDR3 nucleotides are TGTGCCAGCAGTGAATATAGAGGGAGCGGGTATGATGAGCAGTTCTTC. It yields the protein CASSEYRGSGYDEQFF.

The J gene is TRBJ2-7, the V gene TRBV14; either TRBD1 or TRBD2 may fit D (5 bases each). Trimming pared 1 base from V and 10 bases from J, leaving 14 bases between. Germline CDR1 and CDR2: SGHDN and FVKESK. The CDR3 spans 13 residues. DNA for the CDR3: TGTGCCAGCAGCCAAGTCGAGGGGCCTATACAGTACTTC. Translating gives CASSQVEGPIQYF.

This clone was seen just once. The chain recombines TRBV13 with TRBJ2-7; D possibly corresponds to TRBD1 (5 bases). This CDR3 is built from 15 residues. The V and J ends lost 6 bases and 3 bases respectively, with 18 bases between them. CDR1 is PRHDT and CDR2 is FYEKMQ in the germline V gene (reference sequence). This CDR3 is CASRRYRLDNYEQYF. CDR3 DNA sequence: TGTGCCAGCAGGCGATACAGGTTAGATAACTACGAGCAGTACTTC.

This rearrangement joins TRBV7-9 to TRBJ2-2; no clear D gene. Germline V lookup: CDR1 SEHNR, CDR2 FQNEAQ (reference sequence). Trimming removed 4 bases at V and 4 bases at J, with 10 bases between. The CDR3 extends over 14 amino acids. CDR3 region: CASSSGWFTGELFF. In DNA form, the CDR3 reads TGTGCCAGCAGCTCTGGTTGGTTCACCGGGGAGCTGTTTTTT.

The chain employs TRBV5-1 and TRBJ2-3; D not resolved. The CDR3 extends over 12 amino acids. The V end was cut by 3 bases, the J end by 6 bases, with 8 bases between. Germline-derived CDR1 and CDR2 are SGHRS and YFSETQ. The CDR3 DNA sequence: TGCGCCAGCAGCTCCCTCGGGGATACGCAGTATTTT. Translated: CASSSLGDTQYF.

The V gene is TRBV7-3, the J gene TRBJ2-7, with TRBD2 matching 13 bases. Germline V gives CDR1 SGHTA, CDR2 FQGTGA. The CDR3 totals 17 residues. The V and J ends lost 1 base and 10 bases, in that order; junction bases with no gene match: 13. CDR3 nucleotide sequence: TGTGCCAGCAGCTTAAATCCCACGCGTGGACTAGCGGGAGCACAGTACTTC. The encoded protein is CASSLNPTRGLAGAQYF. Full variable domain (remainder filled in from reference TRBV7-3 and TRBJ2-7): GAGVSQTPSNKVTEKGKYVELRCDPISGHTALYWYRQSLGQGPEFLIYFQGTGAADDSGLPNDRFFAVRPEGSVSTLKIQRTERGDSAVYLCASSLNPTRGLAGAQYFGPGTRLTVT.

V gene TRBV5-1 combines with J gene TRBJ2-5; a possible D gene is TRBD1 (6 bases). Germline loops: CDR1 SGHRS, CDR2 YFSETQ. The V end lost 1 base, the J end lost 5 bases, and 18 bases lay between the germline ends. The CDR3 has 16 amino acids. The CDR3 bases are TGCGCCAGCAGCTTGTCTTCGGCACAGGGCTTCGAGACCCAGTACTTC. Residues: CASSLSSAQGFETQYF.